Sequencing of this T cell receptor beta chain was carried out in a study of blood T cell repertoires in COVID-19. About the research overall: Samples of COVID-19 (acute and convalescent) were obtained from the United States, Italy and Spain.

Measured with immunoSEQ multiplex PCR; TCRdb has only the in-frame clones, and not every one. Found here are more than 95,000 clones, just over 90% of them singletons; the top ten hold 1.8%. The germline CDR1 and CDR2 sequences are SGHRS and YFSETQ. This CDR3 contains 15 residues. Trimming removed 2 bases from V and 0 bases from J, with 8 bases in between. The sequencing sample was made of peripheral blood. This TCR was recovered from a human donor with active COVID-19. The donor label of this sample is uncertain. The chain has TRBV5-1 and TRBJ2-2; TRBD1 might be the D (6 bases). The chain's CDR3 is CASSFGGPNTGELFF. The DNA of the CDR3 is TGCGCCAGCAGCTTTGGGGGCCCGAACACCGGGGAGCTGTTTTTT.